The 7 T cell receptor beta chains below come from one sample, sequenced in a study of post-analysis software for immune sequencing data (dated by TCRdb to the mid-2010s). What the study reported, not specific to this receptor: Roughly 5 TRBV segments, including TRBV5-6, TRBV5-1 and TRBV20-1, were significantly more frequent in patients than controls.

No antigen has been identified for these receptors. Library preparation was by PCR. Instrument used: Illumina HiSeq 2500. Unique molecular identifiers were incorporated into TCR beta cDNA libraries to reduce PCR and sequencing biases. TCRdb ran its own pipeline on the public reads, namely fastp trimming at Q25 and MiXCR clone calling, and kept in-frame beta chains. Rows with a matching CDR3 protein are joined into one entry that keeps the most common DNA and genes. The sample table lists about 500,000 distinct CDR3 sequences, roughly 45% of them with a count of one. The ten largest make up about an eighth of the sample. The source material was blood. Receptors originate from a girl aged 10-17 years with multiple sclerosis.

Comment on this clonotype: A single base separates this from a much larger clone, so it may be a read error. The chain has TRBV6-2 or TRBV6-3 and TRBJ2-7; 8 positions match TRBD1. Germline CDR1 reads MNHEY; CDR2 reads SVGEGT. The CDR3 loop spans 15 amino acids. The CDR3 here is CTSSHRQGPTYEQYF. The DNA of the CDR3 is TGTACCAGCAGCCATCGACAGGGGCCCACCTACGAGCAGTACTTC.

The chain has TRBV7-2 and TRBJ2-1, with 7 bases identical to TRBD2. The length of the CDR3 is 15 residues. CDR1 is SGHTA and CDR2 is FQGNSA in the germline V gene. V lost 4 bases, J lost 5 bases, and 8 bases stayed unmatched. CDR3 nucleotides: TGTGCCAGCAGCTCGGTCGGGACTAACGACAATGAGCAGTTCTTC. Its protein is CASSSVGTNDNEQFF.

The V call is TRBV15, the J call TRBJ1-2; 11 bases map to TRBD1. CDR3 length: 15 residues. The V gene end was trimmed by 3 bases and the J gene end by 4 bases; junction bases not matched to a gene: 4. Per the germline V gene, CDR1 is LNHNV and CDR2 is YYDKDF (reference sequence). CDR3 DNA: TGTGCCACCAGCAGGGACAGGGGGCAAGGCTATGGCTACACCTTC. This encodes CATSRDRGQGYGYTF.

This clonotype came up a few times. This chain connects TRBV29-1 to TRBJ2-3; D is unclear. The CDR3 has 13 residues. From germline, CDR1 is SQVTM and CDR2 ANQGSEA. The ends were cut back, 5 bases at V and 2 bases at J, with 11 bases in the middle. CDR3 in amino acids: CSVKRGATDTQYF. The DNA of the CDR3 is TGCAGCGTTAAGCGAGGTGCCACAGATACGCAGTATTTT.

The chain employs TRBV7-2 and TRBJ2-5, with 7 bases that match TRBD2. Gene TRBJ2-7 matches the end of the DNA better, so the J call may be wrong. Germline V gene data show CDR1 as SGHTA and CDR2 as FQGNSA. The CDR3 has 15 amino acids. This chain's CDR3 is CASSLGGLILREQYF. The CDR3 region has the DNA TGTGCCAGCAGCTTAGGGGGACTAATCCTCCGCGAGCAGTACTTC.

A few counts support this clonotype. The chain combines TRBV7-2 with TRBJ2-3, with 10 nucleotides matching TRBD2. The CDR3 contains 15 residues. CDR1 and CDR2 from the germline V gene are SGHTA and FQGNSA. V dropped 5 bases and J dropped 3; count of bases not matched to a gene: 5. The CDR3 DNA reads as TGTGCCAGCAGCATCGGGACTAGCGTTACAGATACGCAGTATTTT. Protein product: CASSIGTSVTDTQYF.

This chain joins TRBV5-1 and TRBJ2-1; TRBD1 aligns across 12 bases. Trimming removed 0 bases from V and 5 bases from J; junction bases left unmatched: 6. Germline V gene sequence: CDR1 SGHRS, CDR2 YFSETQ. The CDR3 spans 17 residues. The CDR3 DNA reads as TGCGCCAGCAGCTTGGGGGAGCGGGACAGGGGGCACAATGAGCAGTTCTTC. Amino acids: CASSLGERDRGHNEQFF.